Presented here are 8 T cell receptor beta chains from one specimen sequenced in a study of beta chain features in type 1 diabetes. Isolated RNA was reverse transcribed in full, so expressed TCRB transcripts were sequenced. Sequenced by immunoSEQ multiplex PCR; TCRdb stores in-frame clones only, minus some. The sample records roughly 150,000 clones, about 7.3% being singletons. The specimen sequenced was central memory CD4+ T cells from blood. The receptor set was obtained from a man aged 18 to 29 in good health.

This clone was observed a few times. The CDR3 coding sequence is TGTGCCAGCAGTTTAATGAGAGGGTCGGGGAACACTGAAGCTTTCTTT. Protein: CASSLMRGSGNTEAFF. The chain has TRBV28 and TRBJ1-1; D is uncertain. CDR3 length: 16 residues. Germline V lookup: CDR1 MDHEN, CDR2 SYDVKM. V dropped 2 bases and J dropped 1 base, with 14 bases sitting between them.

This clone was observed many times. V is TRBV11-2 and J is TRBJ2-3; TRBD2 might be the D (6 bases). The V end was cut by 7 bases, the J end by 5 bases, with 16 bases between. This CDR3 spans 14 amino acids. Germline CDR1 and CDR2: SGHAT and FQNNGV. CDR3: CASTRGAAGDTQYF. CDR3 nucleotides: TGTGCCAGCACCCGTGGCGCAGCGGGAGATACGCAGTATTTT.

This clone was seen a few times. This sequence joins TRBV11-3 and TRBJ2-1, with D unclear. The V gene lost 1 base and the J gene lost 9 bases, with 7 bases spanning the gap. CDR3 length equals 12 residues. Germline V gene sequence: CDR1 SGHNT, CDR2 YENEEA. The CDR3 DNA reads TGTGCCAGCAGCTTAGGCTTCAGTGAGCAGTTCTTC. Protein product: CASSLGFSEQFF.

CDR3 nucleotides: TGCGCCAGCAGCCTACAGGGGGCTGGGGAGACCCAGTACTTC. Its protein product is CASSLQGAGETQYF. V and J are TRBV5-1 and TRBJ2-5, with 9 nucleotides matching TRBD1. The CDR3 runs 14 residues. Germline V gene data show CDR1 as SGHRS and CDR2 as YFSETQ. V was pared by 4 bases and J by 5 bases, with 6 bases of the junction left unmatched.

A few counts support this clone. The V gene is TRBV28, the J gene TRBJ1-1, with D perhaps TRBD1 (6 bases). V gave up 6 bases and J gave up 1 base, with 18 bases separating them. This CDR3 spans 16 amino acids. Per the germline V gene, CDR1 is MDHEN and CDR2 is SYDVKM. The CDR3 DNA reads TGTGCCAGCAGCCACACCGAGACAGGCCGGAACACTGAAGCTTTCTTT. Protein: CASSHTETGRNTEAFF.

The chain combines TRBV28 with TRBJ2-7, with 8 positions matching TRBD1. CDR1 is MDHEN, CDR2 SYDVKM, per germline. J was trimmed by 5 bases and V by 2 bases; bases with no gene match: 5. The CDR3 runs 14 residues. The CDR3 loop reads CASSLLQGANEQYF. CDR3 sequence (DNA): TGTGCCAGCAGTTTACTTCAGGGGGCCAACGAGCAGTACTTC.

This clone was seen more than once but under ten times. This sample includes further DNA sequences coding for the same CDR3. The CDR3 loop reads CASSVGLRQGTDTQYF. The CDR3 bases are TGTGCCAGCAGCGTAGGTTTGAGACAGGGCACAGATACGCAGTATTTT. The gene calls are TRBV9 and TRBJ2-3; D is perhaps TRBD1 (6 bases). V was cut by 0 bases and J by 1 base, with 12 bases left in between. Germline V gene data show CDR1 as SGDLS and CDR2 as YYNGEE. The CDR3 spans 16 residues.

Only a few counts were recorded for this clone. The chain joins TRBV15 to TRBJ2-7; the match to TRBD1 covers 7 bases. V shed 5 bases, J shed 0 bases, and the junction held 7 bases outside the gene matches. The V gene's germline CDR1 is LNHNV and CDR2 YYDKDF (reference sequence). The CDR3 spans 15 residues. The CDR3 loop reads CATSLRSGGSYEQYF. The CDR3 coding sequence is TGTGCCACCAGCCTCAGGTCAGGGGGCTCCTACGAGCAGTACTTC.